Below, one T cell receptor (beta chain) is given with its context. This clonotype was picked up a small number of times. Its antigen has not been determined. Per-base qualities were not stored, and no clone one base away is much larger. The sample comes from a study of identical twins (dated by TCRdb to 2015 to 2016). As for the study more broadly: To test whether fetal clonotypes persist, this study deep-sequenced TCR alpha and beta repertoires from monozygotic twins, from unrelated adults of various ages, and from cord blood. Replicate twin experiments were performed at different times using different library preparation protocols to rule out contamination.

Measured from the cysteine to the phenylalanine, the CDR3 is 14 residues long. Only the CDR3 DNA stays, 42 bases, in frame from base 1. V is shortened by 4 bases, J by 3 bases, and the region joining them spans 14 bases. Looking up the germline V gene (reference sequence) yields CDR1 SGHKS and CDR2 YYEKEE. The method was 5' RACE. Sequencing relied on an Illumina HiSeq 2000. A universal primer binding site was added through template switching, and the final cDNA carried a unique molecular identifier so that TCR cDNA molecules could be counted accurately. Specific primers in the conserved constant-segment region were used to synthesize first-strand cDNA for the TCR alpha and beta chains. Each cDNA library was double barcoded, with a SMART-Mk sample barcode plus Illumina barcodes, to control for contamination. Two successive PCR steps introduced TruSeq adapter sequences along with Illumina sample barcodes. TCR alpha and beta cDNA libraries were sequenced on the Illumina HiSeq platform with custom primers. The published analysis was carried out like this. Raw reads were processed with MiGEC to extract unique molecular identifiers, and MiXCR was used to determine CDR3 positions. Recombination models were inferred per individual with the repgenHMM and IGoR tools using an EM algorithm. Shared clonotypes were analyzed with the tcR package in R, and sharing was normalized by the product of cloneset sizes. Out-of-frame nonproductive sequences were analyzed to study raw recombination free of thymic and clonal selection effects. Starting from the raw public reads, TCRdb applied fastp trimming at Q25, assembled clones with MiXCR and retained in-frame beta chains. Merged by CDR3 protein, the rows form single entries marked with the most common genes and DNA. The V and J calls and clone size come from TCRdb's table, not from the authors' own analysis. This sample has 200,000 to 250,000 distinct CDR3 sequences in its table, and approximately 8.3% of those were observed once. Around 2.1% of the sample is in the top ten clones.

Every donor was a healthy Caucasian. Three pairs of female monozygotic twins, all aged roughly 18 to 29 years, made up the twin cohort. Using Miltenyi CD45RO+ enrichment and human naive T-cell isolation kits, memory (CD45RO+) and naive T cells were isolated from PBMC. Broader findings and caveats from the paper: Compared with coincidental sharing between unrelated individuals, out-of-frame TCR alpha sequences shared between twins had an excess of sequences with low generation probability. Invariant T cells such as MAIT and iNKT could partly confound zero-insertion analyses, although diverse VJ usage argued against such confounding for most clonotypes. In monozygotic twins, recombination models systematically underestimated out-of-frame TCR alpha sharing, but the models matched the sharing seen between unrelated individuals. In beta out-of-frame sequences, excess twin sharing was weaker, because having fewer shared sequences lowered the signal-to-noise ratio. Because the same donors could not be followed over many years, conclusions were based on cross-sectional statistical analysis. Fewer insertions were carried by abundant cord blood beta clonotypes, a similar but weaker trend appeared in young adult naive repertoires, and no such trend appeared in memory repertoires.

The same specimen was also included in a second study, on yellow fever vaccine responses in identical twins. As that second study puts it: The authors reported that the T cell response to vaccination in identical twins appeared partly convergent and partly personalized. The study precisely tracked vaccine-responding T cell clones in identical twins.

The receptor chain draws on TRBV5-5 and TRBJ2-7; the D region is possibly TRBD1 or TRBD2, each matching across 5 bases. This TCR came from a woman aged 18-29 years in good health. What was sequenced was memory (CD45RO+) T cells sorted from blood. The cell subset or site tag for this specimen amounts to: CD45RO+ enriched T cells. The CDR3 region: CASSRLIGGYEQYF. The bases are TGTGCCAGCAGCCGACTTATTGGGGGCTACGAGCAGTACTTC.